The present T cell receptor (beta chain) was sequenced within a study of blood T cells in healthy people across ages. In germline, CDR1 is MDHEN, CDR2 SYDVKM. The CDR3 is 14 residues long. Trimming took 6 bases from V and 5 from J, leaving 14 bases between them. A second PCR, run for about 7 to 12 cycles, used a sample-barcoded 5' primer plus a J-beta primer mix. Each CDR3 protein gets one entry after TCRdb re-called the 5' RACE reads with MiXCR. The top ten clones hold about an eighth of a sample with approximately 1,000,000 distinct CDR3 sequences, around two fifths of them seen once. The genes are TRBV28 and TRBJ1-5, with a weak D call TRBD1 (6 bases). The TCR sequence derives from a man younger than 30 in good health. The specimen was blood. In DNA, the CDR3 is TGTGCCAGCAGGGACAGAATTGGTTATCAGCCCCAGCATTTT. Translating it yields CASRDRIGYQPQHF.